This record looks at one TCR beta chain sequence and its context. The target antigen is unknown. Compared with germline, one end of the junction differs, possibly owing to a read error. This sample is part of a study of molecular identifiers for immune sequencing clone quantification. Study overall: In replicates, RNA taken from roughly 20,000 or 100,000 naive CD8 cells was divided five ways, and four portions underwent sequencing.

The use of previously described methods and listed TCR primers produced the bulk TCR libraries. TCRdb redid the calling of the PCR reads with MiXCR, one entry per CDR3 protein. The sample carries approximately 97,000 distinct CDR3 sequences, 20% to 25% recorded once. Study results and caveats: Whereas naive cells kept under 1% of molecules in clones above 20 RNA copies, such clones held over 97% in effectors.

Sorting was used to obtain naive CD8 T cells (CD8+CD4-CCR7+CD45RA+). Germline V lookup: CDR1 MNHEY, CDR2 SMNVEV (reference sequence). The CDR3 contains 17 residues. Specimen: naive CD8+ T cells from blood, with Jurkat cell RNA spiked in. Subset of the sample: FACS-sorted CD8+CD4-CCR7+CD45RA+ naive T cells. The genes are TRBV27 and TRBJ2-3; D is possibly TRBD1 or TRBD2 (5 bases each). This clonotype was obtained from a human donor in good health. Some libraries in this study had Jurkat cell RNA spiked in. CDR3 coding DNA: TGTGCCAGCAGCGATATTCCCGGGGCGGCTAGCACAGATATGCAGTATTTT. Residues: CASSDIPGAASTDMQYF.